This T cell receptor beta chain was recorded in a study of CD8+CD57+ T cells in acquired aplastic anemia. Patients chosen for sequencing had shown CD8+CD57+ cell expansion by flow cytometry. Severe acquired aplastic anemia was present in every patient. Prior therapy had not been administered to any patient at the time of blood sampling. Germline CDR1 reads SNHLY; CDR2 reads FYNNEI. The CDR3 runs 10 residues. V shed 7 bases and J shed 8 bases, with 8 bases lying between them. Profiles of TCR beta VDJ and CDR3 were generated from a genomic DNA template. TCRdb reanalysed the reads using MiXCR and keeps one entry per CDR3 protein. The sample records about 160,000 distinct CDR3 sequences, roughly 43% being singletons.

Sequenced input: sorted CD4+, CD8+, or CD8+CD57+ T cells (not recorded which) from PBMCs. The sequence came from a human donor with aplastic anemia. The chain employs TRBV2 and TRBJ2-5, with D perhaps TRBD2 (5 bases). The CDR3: CASTSGTQYF. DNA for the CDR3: TGTGCCAGCACCAGCGGTACCCAGTACTTC.